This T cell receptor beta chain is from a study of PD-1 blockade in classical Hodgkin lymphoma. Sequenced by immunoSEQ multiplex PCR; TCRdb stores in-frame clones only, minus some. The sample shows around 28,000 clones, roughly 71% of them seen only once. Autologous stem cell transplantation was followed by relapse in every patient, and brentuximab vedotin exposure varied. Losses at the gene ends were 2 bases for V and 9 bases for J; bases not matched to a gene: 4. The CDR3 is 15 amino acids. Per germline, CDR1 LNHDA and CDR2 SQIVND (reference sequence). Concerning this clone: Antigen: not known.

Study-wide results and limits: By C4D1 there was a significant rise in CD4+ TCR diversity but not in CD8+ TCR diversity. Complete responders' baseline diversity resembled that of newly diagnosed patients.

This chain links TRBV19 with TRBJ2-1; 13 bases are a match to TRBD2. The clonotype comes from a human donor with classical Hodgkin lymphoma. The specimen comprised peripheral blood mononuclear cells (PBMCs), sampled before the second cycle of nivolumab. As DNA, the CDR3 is TGTGCCAGTAGTATAACTAGCGGGGGGGCGGTTGAGCAGTTCTTC. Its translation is CASSITSGGAVEQFF.